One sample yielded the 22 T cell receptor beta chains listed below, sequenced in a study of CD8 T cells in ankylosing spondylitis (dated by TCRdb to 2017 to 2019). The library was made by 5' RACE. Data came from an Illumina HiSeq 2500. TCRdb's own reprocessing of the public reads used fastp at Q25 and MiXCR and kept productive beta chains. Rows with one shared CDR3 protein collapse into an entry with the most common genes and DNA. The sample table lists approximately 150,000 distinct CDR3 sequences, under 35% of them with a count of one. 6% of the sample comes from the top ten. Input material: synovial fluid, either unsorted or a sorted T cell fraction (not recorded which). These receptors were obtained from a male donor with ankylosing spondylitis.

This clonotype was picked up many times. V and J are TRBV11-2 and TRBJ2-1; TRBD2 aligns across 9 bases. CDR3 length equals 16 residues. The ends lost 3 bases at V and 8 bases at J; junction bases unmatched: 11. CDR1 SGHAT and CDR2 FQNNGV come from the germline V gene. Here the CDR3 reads CASSFLAGVSWHEQFF. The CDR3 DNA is TGTGCCAGCAGCTTTTTAGCGGGAGTTAGTTGGCATGAGCAGTTCTTC.

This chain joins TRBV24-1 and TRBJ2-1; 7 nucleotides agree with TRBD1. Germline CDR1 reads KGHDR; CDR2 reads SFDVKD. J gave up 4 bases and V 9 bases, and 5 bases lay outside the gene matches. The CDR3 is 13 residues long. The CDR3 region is CATGDSPYNEQFF. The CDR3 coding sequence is TGTGCCACCGGGGACAGTCCTTACAATGAGCAGTTCTTC.

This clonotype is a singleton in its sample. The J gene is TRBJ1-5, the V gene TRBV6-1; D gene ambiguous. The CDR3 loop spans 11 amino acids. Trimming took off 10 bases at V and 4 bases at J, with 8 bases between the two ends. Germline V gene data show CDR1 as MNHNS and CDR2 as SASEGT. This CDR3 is CANGLNQPQHF. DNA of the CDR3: TGTGCCAACGGGCTGAATCAGCCCCAGCATTTT.

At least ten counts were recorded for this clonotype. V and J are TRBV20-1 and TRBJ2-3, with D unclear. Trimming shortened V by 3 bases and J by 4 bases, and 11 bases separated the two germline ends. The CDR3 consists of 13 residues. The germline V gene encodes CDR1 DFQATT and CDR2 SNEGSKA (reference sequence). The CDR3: CSASRTSADTQYF. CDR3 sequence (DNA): TGCAGTGCTAGCCGGACCTCGGCAGATACGCAGTATTTT.

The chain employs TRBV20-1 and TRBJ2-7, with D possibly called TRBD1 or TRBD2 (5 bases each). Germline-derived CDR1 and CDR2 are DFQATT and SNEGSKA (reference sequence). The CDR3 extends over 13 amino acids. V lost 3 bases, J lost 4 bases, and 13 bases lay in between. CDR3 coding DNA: TGCAGTGCTAGGGTTCTAGAGGGGTACGAGCAGTACTTC. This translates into CSARVLEGYEQYF.

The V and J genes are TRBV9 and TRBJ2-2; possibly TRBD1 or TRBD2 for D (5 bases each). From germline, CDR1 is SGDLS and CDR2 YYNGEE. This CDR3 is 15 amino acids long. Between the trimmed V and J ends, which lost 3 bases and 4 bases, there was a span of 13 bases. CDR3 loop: CASSAGASITGELFF. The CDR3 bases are TGTGCCAGCAGCGCCGGGGCCTCCATCACCGGGGAGCTGTTTTTT.

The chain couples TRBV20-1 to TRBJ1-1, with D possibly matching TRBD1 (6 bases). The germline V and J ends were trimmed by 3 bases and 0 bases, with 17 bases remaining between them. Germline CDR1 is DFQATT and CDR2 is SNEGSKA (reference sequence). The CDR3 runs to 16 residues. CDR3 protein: CSASSPTGKLNTEAFF. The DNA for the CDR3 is TGCAGTGCTAGCTCGCCAACAGGGAAATTGAACACTGAAGCTTTCTTT.

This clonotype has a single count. The CDR3 DNA sequence: TGTGCCAGCAGTCGGGGGGCGAACAATGAGCAGTTCTTC. This encodes CASSRGANNEQFF. V and J are TRBV6-1 and TRBJ2-1; TRBD2 is a possible D gene (7 bases). The CDR3 sequence is 13 residues long. V dropped 5 bases and J dropped 5 bases, with 10 bases sitting between them. The V gene's germline CDR1 is MNHNS and CDR2 SASEGT.

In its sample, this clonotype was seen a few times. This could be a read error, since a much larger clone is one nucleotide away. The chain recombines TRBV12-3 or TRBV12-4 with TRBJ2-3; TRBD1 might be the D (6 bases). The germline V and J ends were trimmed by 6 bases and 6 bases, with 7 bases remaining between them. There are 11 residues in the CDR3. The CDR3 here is CASRRGDTQYF. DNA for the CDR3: TGTGCCAGCAGGAGGGGGGATACGCAGTATTTT.

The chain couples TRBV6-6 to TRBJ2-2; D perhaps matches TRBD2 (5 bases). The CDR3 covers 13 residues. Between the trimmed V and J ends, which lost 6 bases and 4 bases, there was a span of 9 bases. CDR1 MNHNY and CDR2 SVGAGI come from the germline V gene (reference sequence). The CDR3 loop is CASRVTSTGELFF. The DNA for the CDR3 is TGTGCCAGCAGGGTAACTAGCACCGGGGAGCTGTTTTTT.

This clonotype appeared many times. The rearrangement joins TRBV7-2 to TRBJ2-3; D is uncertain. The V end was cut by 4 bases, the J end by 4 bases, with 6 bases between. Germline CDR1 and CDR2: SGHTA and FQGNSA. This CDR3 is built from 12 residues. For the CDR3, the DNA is TGTGCCAGCAGCTACTCGGCAGATACGCAGTATTTT. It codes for CASSYSADTQYF.

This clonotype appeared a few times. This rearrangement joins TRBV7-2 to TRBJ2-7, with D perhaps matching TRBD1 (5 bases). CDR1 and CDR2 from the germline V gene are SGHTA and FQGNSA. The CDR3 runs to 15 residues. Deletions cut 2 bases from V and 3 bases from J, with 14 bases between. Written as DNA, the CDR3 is TGTGCCAGCAGCTTACAAATAGGGGCTCGCTACGAGCAGTACTTC. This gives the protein CASSLQIGARYEQYF.

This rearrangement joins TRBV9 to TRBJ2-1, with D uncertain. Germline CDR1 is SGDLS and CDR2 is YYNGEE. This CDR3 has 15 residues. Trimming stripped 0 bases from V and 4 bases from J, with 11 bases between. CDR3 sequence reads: CASSVGGSEYNEQFF. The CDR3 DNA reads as TGTGCCAGCAGCGTAGGGGGTTCGGAATACAATGAGCAGTTCTTC.

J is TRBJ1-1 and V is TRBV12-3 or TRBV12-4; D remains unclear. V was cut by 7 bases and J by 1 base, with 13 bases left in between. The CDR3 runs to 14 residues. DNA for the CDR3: TGTGCCAGCATCCCCGGACTGAAGAACACTGAAGCTTTCTTT. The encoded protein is CASIPGLKNTEAFF.

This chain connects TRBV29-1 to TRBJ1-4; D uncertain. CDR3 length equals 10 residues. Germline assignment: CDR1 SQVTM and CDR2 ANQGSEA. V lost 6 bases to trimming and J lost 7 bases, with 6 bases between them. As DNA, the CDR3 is TGCAGCGTGGGCGTTGAAAAACTGTTTTTT. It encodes CSVGVEKLFF. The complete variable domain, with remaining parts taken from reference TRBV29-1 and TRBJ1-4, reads SAVISQKPSRDICQRGTSLTIQCQVDSQVTMMFWYRQQPGQSLTLIATANQGSEATYESGFVIDKFPISRPNLTFSTLTVSNMSPEDSSIYLCSVGVEKLFFGSGTQLSVL.

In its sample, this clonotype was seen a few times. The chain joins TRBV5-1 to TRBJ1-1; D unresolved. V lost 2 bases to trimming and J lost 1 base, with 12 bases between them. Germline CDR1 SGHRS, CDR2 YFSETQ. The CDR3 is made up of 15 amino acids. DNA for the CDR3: TGCGCCAGCAGCTTTGGTCGAACACAGAACACTGAAGCTTTCTTT. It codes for CASSFGRTQNTEAFF. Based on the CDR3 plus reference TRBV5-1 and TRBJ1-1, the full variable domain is KAGVTQTPRYLIKTRGQQVTLSCSPISGHRSVSWYQQTPGQGLQFLFEYFSETQRNKGNFPGRFSGRQFSNSRSEMNVSTLELGDSALYLCASSFGRTQNTEAFFGQGTRLTVV.

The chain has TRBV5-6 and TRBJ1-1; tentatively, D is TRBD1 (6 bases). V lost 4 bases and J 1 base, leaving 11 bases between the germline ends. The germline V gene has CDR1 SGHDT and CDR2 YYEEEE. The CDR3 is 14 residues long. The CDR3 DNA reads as TGTGCCAGCAGCCGGGGGGGGCGGAACACTGAAGCTTTCTTT. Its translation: CASSRGGRNTEAFF.

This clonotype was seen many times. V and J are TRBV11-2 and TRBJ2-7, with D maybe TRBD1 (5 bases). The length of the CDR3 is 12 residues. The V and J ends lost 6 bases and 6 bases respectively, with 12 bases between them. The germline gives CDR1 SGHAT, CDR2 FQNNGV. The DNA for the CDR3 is TGTGCCAGCAGTCCTACGACAGTCGAGCAGTACTTC. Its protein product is CASSPTTVEQYF. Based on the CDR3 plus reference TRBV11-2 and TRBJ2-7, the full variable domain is EAGVAQSPRYKIIEKRQSVAFWCNPISGHATLYWYQQILGQGPKLLIQFQNNGVVDDSQLPKDRFSAERLKGVDSTLKIQPAKLEDSAVYLCASSPTTVEQYFGPGTRLTVT.

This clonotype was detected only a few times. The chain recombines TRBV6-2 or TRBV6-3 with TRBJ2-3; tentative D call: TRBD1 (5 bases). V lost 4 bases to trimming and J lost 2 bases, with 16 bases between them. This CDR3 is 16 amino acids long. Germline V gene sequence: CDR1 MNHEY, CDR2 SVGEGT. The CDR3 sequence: CASSFSLLTATDTQYF. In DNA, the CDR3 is TGTGCCAGCAGTTTCTCCCTCCTGACAGCCACAGATACGCAGTATTTT.

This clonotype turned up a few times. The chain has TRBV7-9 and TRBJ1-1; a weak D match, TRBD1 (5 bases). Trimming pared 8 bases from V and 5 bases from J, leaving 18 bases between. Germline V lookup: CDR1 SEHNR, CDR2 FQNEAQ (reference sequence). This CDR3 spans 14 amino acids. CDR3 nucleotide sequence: TGTGCCAGCCGCAGGGATTGGCCGGGGACTGAAGCTTTCTTT. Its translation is CASRRDWPGTEAFF. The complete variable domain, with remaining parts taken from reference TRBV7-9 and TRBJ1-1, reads DTGVSQNPRHKITKRGQNVTFRCDPISEHNRLYWYRQTLGQGPEFLTYFQNEAQLEKSRLLSDRFSAERPKGSFSTLEIQRTEQGDSAMYLCASRRDWPGTEAFFGQGTRLTVV.

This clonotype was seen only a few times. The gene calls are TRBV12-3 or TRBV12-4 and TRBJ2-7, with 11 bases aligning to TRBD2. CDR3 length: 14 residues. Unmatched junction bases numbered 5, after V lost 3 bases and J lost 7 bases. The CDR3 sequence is CASSFSGRAGEQYF. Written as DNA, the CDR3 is TGTGCCAGCAGTTTTAGCGGGAGGGCCGGGGAGCAGTACTTC.

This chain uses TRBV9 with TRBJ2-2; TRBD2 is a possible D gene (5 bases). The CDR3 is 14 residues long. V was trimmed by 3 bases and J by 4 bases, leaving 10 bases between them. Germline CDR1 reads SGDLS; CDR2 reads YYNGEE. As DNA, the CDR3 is TGTGCCAGCAGCGCCCTAGCTAGCACCGGGGAGCTGTTTTTT. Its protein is CASSALASTGELFF.